This T cell receptor (beta chain) was retrieved from a study of cytomegalovirus exposure and HLA in healthy donors. Study results and limitations: Some highly shared sequence variants likely arose as a pipeline artifact. Upon later analysis, TCR association rates were observed to vary by HLA locus, being highest for DRB1 and lowest for HLA-C.

Between the trimmed V and J ends, which lost 5 bases and 2 bases, there was a span of 16 bases. The CDR3 extends over 16 amino acids. Germline CDR1 and CDR2: SGHNT and YYREEE (reference sequence). With respect to this clone: What it recognizes is unknown.

This PCR relied on a set of 60 Vbeta primers and 13 Jbeta primers. Per the original data handling: The count from a later analysis was some 83 million unique TCR beta chains, some 12 million of them shared. The table came from immunoSEQ multiplex PCR; TCRdb's copy has only in-frame clones and leaves some out. From that table come the V and J calls and clone size; the DNA was used to work out D and trimming. Of 100,000 to 150,000 clones in the sample, 80% to 90% were seen once. This TCR was sampled from a woman aged 40 to 50 in good health and CMV-seropositive. This chain links TRBV5-4 with TRBJ2-2, with a tentative D call TRBD2 (6 bases). Sequenced material: PBMCs. CDR3 sequence (DNA): TGTGCCAGCAGGGTTGGGGCTAGCGCTAACACCGGGGAGCTGTTTTTT. Translation gives CASRVGASANTGELFF.